Presented here are 5 T cell receptor beta chains from one specimen sequenced in a study of blood T cell repertoires in COVID-19. Some clones are missing from TCRdb's copy, which holds only in-frame ones; the method was immunoSEQ multiplex PCR. The sample gives 350,000 to 450,000 clones, around 89% of which show up once; around 1.1% is in the top ten. The sample comprised PBMCs or T cells enriched from blood (not recorded which). These receptors all come from a man under 40 who had recovered from COVID-19.

The chain links TRBV5-1 to TRBJ2-1, with 8 bases matching TRBD2. J lost 10 bases, V lost 6 bases, and 9 bases had no gene match. The CDR3 is 13 amino acids. Germline V CDR1 and CDR2: SGHRS, YFSETQ. This CDR3 reads CASKRAGEVEQFF. The CDR3 nucleotides read TGCGCCAGCAAGAGAGCGGGGGAGGTGGAGCAGTTCTTC.

The V call is TRBV24-1, the J call TRBJ1-2, with TRBD1 identical over 8 bases. CDR3 length equals 13 residues. The germline V gene encodes CDR1 KGHDR and CDR2 SFDVKD. The ends lost 6 bases at V and 8 bases at J; junction bases unmatched: 7. The CDR3 DNA reads as TGTGCCACCAGTTTGGGACAGGCAAGCGGCTACACCTTC. Its protein is CATSLGQASGYTF.

This clone has only a few counts. V gene TRBV2 combines with J gene TRBJ2-1, with a possible D match to TRBD2 (5 bases). Germline assignment: CDR1 SNHLY and CDR2 FYNNEI. Between the trimmed V and J ends, which lost 8 bases and 7 bases, there was a span of 15 bases. The CDR3 sequence is 13 residues long. CDR3 residues: CASSEGSFNEQFF. CDR3 DNA: TGTGCCAGCTCCGAGGGTTCTTTTAATGAGCAGTTCTTC.

This chain links TRBV4-1 with TRBJ2-1; 9 bases agree with TRBD2. From germline, CDR1 is MGHRA and CDR2 YSYEKL. This CDR3 spans 16 amino acids. After removal of 1 base from V and 4 bases from J, the junction contained 5 bases not matched to a gene. This CDR3 is CASSQAGRGGYNEQFF. CDR3 nucleotides: TGCGCCAGCAGCCAAGCGGGGCGGGGGGGTTACAATGAGCAGTTCTTC.

The CDR3 sequence: CASRENNQPQHF. The CDR3 region has the DNA TGTGCCAGCAGGGAGAACAATCAGCCCCAGCATTTT. This chain joins TRBV27 and TRBJ1-5, with D unclear. Trimming removed 6 bases from V and 3 bases from J, with 6 bases in between. CDR3 length: 12 amino acids. The germline V gene has CDR1 MNHEY and CDR2 SMNVEV (reference sequence).